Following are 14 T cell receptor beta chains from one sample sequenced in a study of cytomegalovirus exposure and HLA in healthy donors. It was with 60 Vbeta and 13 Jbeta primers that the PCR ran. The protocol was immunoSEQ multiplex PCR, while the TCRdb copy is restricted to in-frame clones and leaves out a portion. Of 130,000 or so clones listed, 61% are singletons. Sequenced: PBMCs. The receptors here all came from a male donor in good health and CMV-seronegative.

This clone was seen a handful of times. The CDR3 sequence: CASSLGGWNSPLHF. DNA of the CDR3: TGTGCCAGCAGCTTGGGAGGTTGGAATTCACCCCTCCACTTT. V and J are TRBV5-5 and TRBJ1-6; D not resolved. There are 14 residues in the CDR3. V lost 0 bases and J 7 bases, leaving 8 bases between the germline ends. CDR1 and CDR2 from the germline V gene are SGHKS and YYEKEE (reference sequence).

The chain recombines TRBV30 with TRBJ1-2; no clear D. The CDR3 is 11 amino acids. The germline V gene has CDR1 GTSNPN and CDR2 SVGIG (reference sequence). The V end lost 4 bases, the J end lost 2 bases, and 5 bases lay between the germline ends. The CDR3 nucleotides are TGTGCCTGGACAGGAAACTATGGCTACACCTTC. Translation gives CAWTGNYGYTF.

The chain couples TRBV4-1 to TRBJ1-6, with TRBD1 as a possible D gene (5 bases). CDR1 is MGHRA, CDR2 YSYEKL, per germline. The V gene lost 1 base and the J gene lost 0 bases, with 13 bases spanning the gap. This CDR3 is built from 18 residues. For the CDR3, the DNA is TGCGCCAGCAGCCAAGTGACAGTCAAAATCTCCTATAATTCACCCCTCCACTTT. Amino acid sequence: CASSQVTVKISYNSPLHF.

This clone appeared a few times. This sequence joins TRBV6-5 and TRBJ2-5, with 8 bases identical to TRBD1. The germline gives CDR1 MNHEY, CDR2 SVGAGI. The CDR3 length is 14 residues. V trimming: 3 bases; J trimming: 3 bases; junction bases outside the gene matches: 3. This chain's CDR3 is CASSYRTGKETQYF. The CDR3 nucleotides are TGTGCCAGCAGTTATCGGACAGGGAAAGAGACCCAGTACTTC.

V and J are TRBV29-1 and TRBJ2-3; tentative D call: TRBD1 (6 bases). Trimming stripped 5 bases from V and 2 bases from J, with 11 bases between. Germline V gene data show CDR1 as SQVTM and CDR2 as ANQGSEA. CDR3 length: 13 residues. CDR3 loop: CSVKTGLTDTQYF. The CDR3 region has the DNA TGCAGCGTTAAGACAGGTCTCACAGATACGCAGTATTTT.

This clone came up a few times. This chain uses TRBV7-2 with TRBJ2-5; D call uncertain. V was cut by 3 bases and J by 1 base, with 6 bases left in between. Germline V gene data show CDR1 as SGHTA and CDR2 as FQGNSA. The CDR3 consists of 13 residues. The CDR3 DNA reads TGTGCCAGCAGCTTTGCGGTCCAAGAGACCCAGTACTTC. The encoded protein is CASSFAVQETQYF.

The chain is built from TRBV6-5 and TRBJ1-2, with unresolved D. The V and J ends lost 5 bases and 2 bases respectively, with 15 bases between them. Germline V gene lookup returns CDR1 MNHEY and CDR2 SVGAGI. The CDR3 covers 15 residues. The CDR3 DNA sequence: TGTGCCAGCAGTGCCCGGACTGGAGGCAACTATGGCTACACCTTC. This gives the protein CASSARTGGNYGYTF.

CDR3 amino acids: CASSLGGLNTEAFF. CDR3 coding DNA: TGTGCCAGCAGCTTAGGGGGGCTAAACACTGAAGCTTTCTTT. The chain is built from TRBV7-2 and TRBJ1-1; possibly TRBD1 for D (6 bases). Germline CDR1 is SGHTA and CDR2 is FQGNSA. The CDR3 has 14 amino acids. The V and J ends lost 1 base and 2 bases respectively, with 8 bases between them.

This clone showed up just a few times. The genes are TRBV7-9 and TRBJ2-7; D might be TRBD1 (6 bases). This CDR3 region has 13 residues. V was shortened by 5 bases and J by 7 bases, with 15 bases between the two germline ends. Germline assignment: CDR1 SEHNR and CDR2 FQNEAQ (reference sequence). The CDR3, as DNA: TGTGCCAGCAGCCCGCGGACAGACGATGAGCAGTACTTC. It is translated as CASSPRTDDEQYF.

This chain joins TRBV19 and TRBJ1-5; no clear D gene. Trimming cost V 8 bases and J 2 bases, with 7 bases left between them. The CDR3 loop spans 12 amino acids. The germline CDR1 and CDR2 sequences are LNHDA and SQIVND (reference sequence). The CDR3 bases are TGTGCCAGTCGACAAGGCAATCAGCCCCAGCATTTT. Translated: CASRQGNQPQHF.

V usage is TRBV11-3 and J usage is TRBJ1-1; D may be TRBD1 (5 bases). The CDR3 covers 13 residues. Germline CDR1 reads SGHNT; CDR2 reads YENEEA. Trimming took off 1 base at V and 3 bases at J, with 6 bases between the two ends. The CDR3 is CASSLGGDTEAFF. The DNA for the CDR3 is TGTGCCAGCAGCTTAGGGGGGGACACTGAAGCTTTCTTT.

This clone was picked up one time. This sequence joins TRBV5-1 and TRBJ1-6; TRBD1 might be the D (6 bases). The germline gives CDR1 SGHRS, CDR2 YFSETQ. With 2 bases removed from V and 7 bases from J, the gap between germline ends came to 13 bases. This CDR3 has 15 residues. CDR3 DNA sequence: TGCGCCAGCAGCTTAGAGACAGGCCGAAATTCACCCCTCCACTTT. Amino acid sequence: CASSLETGRNSPLHF.

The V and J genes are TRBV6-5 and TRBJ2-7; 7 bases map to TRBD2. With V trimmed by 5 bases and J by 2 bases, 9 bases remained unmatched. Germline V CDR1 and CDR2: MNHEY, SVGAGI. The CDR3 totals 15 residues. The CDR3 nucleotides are TGTGCCAGCAGTCCCCCCCGGGGAGGGCCCTACGAGCAGTACTTC. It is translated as CASSPPRGGPYEQYF.

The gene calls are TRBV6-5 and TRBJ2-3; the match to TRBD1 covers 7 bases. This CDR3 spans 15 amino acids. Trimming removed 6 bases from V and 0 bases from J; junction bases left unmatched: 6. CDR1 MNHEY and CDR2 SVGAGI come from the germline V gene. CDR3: CASSPGQESTDTQYF. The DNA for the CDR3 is TGTGCCAGCAGCCCCGGACAGGAGAGCACAGATACGCAGTATTTT.